The 21 T cell receptor beta chains given below trace back to one sample, sequenced in a study of T cell clonality in common variable immunodeficiency. Profiled with immunoSEQ multiplex PCR; TCRdb holds only in-frame clones, not every one. The sample holds approximately 44,000 clones, and no clone turns up only once. The sample taken for sequencing was peripheral blood mononuclear cells. These receptors originate from a person between 18 and 69 years old in good health.

This clone was picked up many times. The read comes to an end 3 residues before the CDR3 does, leaving the germline J gene to fill in the end. The chain has TRBV19 and TRBJ2-1; TRBD1 matches 12 bases. Germline V gives CDR1 LNHDA, CDR2 SQIVND (reference sequence). This CDR3 contains 18 residues. Trimming removed 5 bases from V and 4 bases from J; junction bases left unmatched: 12. CDR3 protein: CASSPGRDRGQKYNEQFF. Incomplete CDR3 DNA: TGTGCCAGTAGTCCCGGCCGGGACAGGGGGCAAAAATACAATGAG.

On this clone itself: The read is 3 residues too short to cover the CDR3 end, so that end is filled in from the germline J gene. V and J are TRBV25-1 and TRBJ2-7; weak D call: TRBD1 (5 bases). V lost 8 bases and J lost 0, with 11 bases in between. The V gene's germline CDR1 is MGHDK and CDR2 SYGVNS. CDR3 size: 13 residues. The covered CDR3 bases are TGTGCCAGCCATTACGACAGCTCCTACGAG. Its protein product is CASHYDSSYE. The CDR3 in its entirety is CASHYDSSYEQYF.

In this sample, this clone turned up many times. The read falls 3 residues short of the CDR3 end, and the missing part is taken from the germline J gene. The chain carries TRBV19 and TRBJ1-1; D unresolved. The CDR3 has 13 amino acids. V shed 5 bases and J shed 0 bases, with 7 bases lying between them. Looked up from germline, CDR1 is LNHDA and CDR2 is SQIVND (reference sequence). The sequenced part of the CDR3 DNA is TGTGCCAGTAGTGCCACAATGAACACTGAA. Its translation is CASSATMNTE. The whole CDR3 reads CASSATMNTEAFF. Based on the CDR3 plus reference TRBV19 and TRBJ1-1, the full variable domain is DGGITQSPKYLFRKEGQNVTLSCEQNLNHDAMYWYRQDPGQGLRLIYYSQIVNDFQKGDIAEGYSVSREKKESFPLTVTSAQKNPTAFYLCASSATMNTEAFFGQGTRLTVV.

The sample holds many counts of this clone. This chain's CDR3 is CASRWDRGLSPLHF. CDR3 DNA (partial): TGTGCCAGCAGATGGGACAGGGGGCTTTCACCC. The V call is TRBV6-2 or TRBV6-3, the J call TRBJ1-6; 12 bases align to TRBD1. The read comes to an end 3 residues before the CDR3 does, leaving the germline J gene to fill in the end. The V and J ends lost 6 bases and 9 bases, in that order; junction bases with no gene match: 3. CDR1 and CDR2 (germline): MNHEY, SVGEGT. The CDR3 loop spans 14 amino acids.

This clone was seen repeatedly, ten times or more. CDR3 region: CASSRDRRDTQYF. The DNA read from the CDR3 is TGTGCCAGCAGCCGAGACAGGCGGGATACG. The V and J genes are TRBV7-9 and TRBJ2-3; D might be TRBD1 (6 bases). The CDR3 is cut off 3 residues early in the read; its end comes from the germline J gene. V was cut by 5 bases and J by 6 bases, with 12 bases left in between. The CDR3 sequence is 13 residues long. Germline V CDR1 and CDR2: SEHNR, FQNEAQ (reference sequence).

Many counts were recorded for this clone. The CDR3 is cut off 3 residues early in the read; its end comes from the germline J gene. The rearrangement joins TRBV9 to TRBJ1-2, with 7 nucleotides matching TRBD1. V lost 0 bases, J lost 0 bases, and 8 bases stayed unmatched. The germline CDR1 and CDR2 sequences are SGDLS and YYNGEE. This CDR3 has 17 amino acids. The CDR3 protein is CASSVGVGTEANYGYTF. The CDR3 DNA, read in part, is TGTGCCAGCAGCGTAGGGGTTGGGACAGAAGCTAACTATGGC.

This clone was recorded at least ten times. The CDR3: CASSMGGLNTEAFF. The CDR3 DNA, read in part, is TGTGCCAGTAGTATGGGGGGATTGAACACTGAA. V and J are TRBV19 and TRBJ1-1; D is perhaps TRBD1 (5 bases). Read coverage stops 3 residues before the CDR3 terminus; the germline J gene supplies the remainder. The length of the CDR3 is 14 residues. V gave up 3 bases and J gave up 0 bases, with 8 bases separating them. Germline V lookup: CDR1 LNHDA, CDR2 SQIVND (reference sequence).

This clone was counted at least ten times. The sequence runs out 3 residues before the end of the CDR3; the remainder is reconstructed from the germline J gene. This sequence joins TRBV5-5 and TRBJ1-5, with 7 bases that match TRBD1. V trimming: 0 bases; J trimming: 8 bases; junction bases outside the gene matches: 8. CDR1 is SGHKS and CDR2 is YYEKEE in the germline V gene (reference sequence). The CDR3 loop spans 15 amino acids. The sequenced part of the CDR3 DNA is TGTGCCAGCAGCTTGGGAATCAGGGGGAAGGAGCCC. It is translated as CASSLGIRGKEP. The whole CDR3 protein is CASSLGIRGKEPQHF.

This clone was counted many times. The read terminates 3 residues before the CDR3 end, so the remaining end is supplied by the germline J gene. Within the sample, other DNA sequences also encode this same CDR3. This chain uses TRBV19 with TRBJ2-5, with TRBD1 matching 10 bases. The length of the CDR3 is 15 residues. Germline V gene sequence: CDR1 LNHDA, CDR2 SQIVND (reference sequence). V was pared by 3 bases and J by 7 bases, with 8 bases of the junction left unmatched. The chain's CDR3 is CASSMGQGSVGTQYF. CDR3 DNA (partial): TGTGCCAGTAGTATGGGACAGGGGTCCGTTGGGACC.

This clone was observed at least ten times. The read halts 3 residues ahead of the CDR3 end, with the missing end drawn from the germline J gene. The chain employs TRBV18 and TRBJ2-1, with D possibly called TRBD1 or TRBD2 (6 bases each). The germline CDR1 and CDR2 sequences are KGHSH and LQKENI. CDR3 length equals 17 residues. V dropped 2 bases and J dropped 2 bases, with 16 bases sitting between them. The part of the CDR3 DNA that was read is TGTGCCAGCTCACCATCAGCTCAGGGGAGGCCCTACAATGAG. Translating it yields CASSPSAQGRPYNE. The CDR3, in full, reads CASSPSAQGRPYNEQFF.

This clone showed up just a few times. The read stops 3 residues short of the end of the CDR3; the missing end is completed from the germline J gene. The J gene is TRBJ2-7, the V gene TRBV14, with 9 nucleotides matching TRBD2. This CDR3 has 16 amino acids. Germline assignment: CDR1 SGHDN and CDR2 FVKESK. V shed 1 base and J 3 bases; nucleotides not matched to a gene: 7. The CDR3 DNA, read in part, is TGTGCCAGCAGCCAAGGTATAGCGGGAGCAAACTACGAG. It codes for CASSQGIAGANYE. The whole CDR3 protein reads CASSQGIAGANYEQYF. Together with reference TRBV14 and TRBJ2-7, the CDR3 gives the full variable domain: EAGVTQFPSHSVIEKGQTVTLRCDPISGHDNLYWYRRVMGKEIKFLLHFVKESKQDESGMPNNRFLAERTGGTYSTLKVQPAELEDSGVYFCASSQGIAGANYEQYFGPGTRLTVT.

This clone was recorded many times. The sequence runs out 3 residues before the end of the CDR3; the remainder is reconstructed from the germline J gene. The chain carries TRBV6-1 and TRBJ2-2; 13 bases line up with TRBD2. J gave up 2 bases and V 0 bases, and 0 bases lay outside the gene matches. This CDR3 contains 17 residues. Per the germline V gene, CDR1 is MNHNS and CDR2 is SASEGT. Incomplete CDR3 DNA: TGTGCCAGCAGTGAAGCGGGACTAGCGGGAAACACCGGGGAG. Translation: CASSEAGLAGNTGE. The CDR3 reads in full as CASSEAGLAGNTGELFF.

There are many counts of this clone. The CDR3 goes on 3 residues after the read ends, and that part is filled in from the germline J gene. The rearrangement links TRBV4-2 to TRBJ1-5, with D possibly matching TRBD1 (6 bases). This CDR3 has 16 amino acids. From germline, CDR1 is LGHNA and CDR2 YNFKEQ. The chain's CDR3 is CASSQEEGQPHNPQHF. CDR3 bases read: TGTGCCAGCAGCCAAGAAGAAGGACAGCCACACAATCCC.

This clone appeared a few times. Sequencing ends 3 residues short of the CDR3 end; the germline J gene provides the rest. The chain has TRBV18 and TRBJ2-7; no firm D call. V lost 2 bases and J lost 1, with 12 bases in between. The CDR3 consists of 15 residues. Germline CDR1 reads KGHSH; CDR2 reads LQKENI. Incomplete CDR3 DNA: TGTGCCAGCTCACCAGAGGTAGGGTCATCCTACGAG. Protein product: CASSPEVGSSYE. The full CDR3 protein is CASSPEVGSSYEQYF.

This clone was found many times. The read falls 3 residues short of the CDR3 end, and the missing part is taken from the germline J gene. This chain joins TRBV5-4 and TRBJ2-7, with 10 nucleotides matching TRBD2. There are 15 residues in the CDR3. With V trimmed by 4 bases and J by 2 bases, 6 bases remained unmatched. CDR1 is SGHNT, CDR2 YYREEE, per germline (reference sequence). The CDR3: CASSPSGSGAYEQYF. CDR3 bases read: TGTGCCAGCAGCCCTAGCGGGAGCGGCGCCTACGAG.

The table lists this clone with many counts. The read terminates 3 residues ahead of where the CDR3 ends, so the germline J gene completes it. The chain uses TRBV18 and TRBJ2-7; 9 bases line up with TRBD1. CDR3 length: 14 amino acids. CDR1 is KGHSH, CDR2 LQKENI, per germline. V dropped 1 base and J dropped 4; count of bases not matched to a gene: 2. The CDR3 bases that were read are TGTGCCAGCTCACCACTGGGACAGGGATACGAG. Translated: CASSPLGQGYE. The entire CDR3 reads CASSPLGQGYEQYF. Variable domain in full (rest from reference TRBV18 and TRBJ2-7): NAGVMQNPRHLVRRRGQEARLRCSPMKGHSHVYWYRQLPEEGLKFMVYLQKENIIDESGMPKERFSAEFPKEGPSILRIQQVVRGDSAAYFCASSPLGQGYEQYFGPGTRLTVT.

There are many counts of this clone. The CDR3 is cut off 3 residues early in the read; its end comes from the germline J gene. The chain employs TRBV4-1 and TRBJ2-5; 11 nucleotides agree with TRBD2. V trimming: 5 bases; J trimming: 1 base; junction bases outside the gene matches: 12. The CDR3 runs 18 residues. The V gene's germline CDR1 is MGHRA and CDR2 YSYEKL. CDR3 DNA (partial): TGCGCCAGCAGCTTACGACTAGCGGGGCGTACGAGCCAAGAGACC. The encoded protein is CASSLRLAGRTSQET. The whole CDR3 is CASSLRLAGRTSQETQYF.

This clone has a count of ten or more. The read terminates 3 residues ahead of where the CDR3 ends, so the germline J gene completes it. V is TRBV19 and J is TRBJ1-5, with 7 bases lining up with TRBD1. Trimming removed 4 bases from V and 0 bases from J; junction bases left unmatched: 6. CDR1 and CDR2 (germline): LNHDA, SQIVND (reference sequence). The CDR3 runs to 16 residues. Incomplete CDR3 DNA: TGTGCCAGTAGTACCCTGAACAGGGGTAGCAATCAGCCC. The encoded protein is CASSTLNRGSNQP. The whole CDR3 protein reads CASSTLNRGSNQPQHF.

There are a few counts of this clone. The sequenced part of the CDR3 DNA is TGTGCCAGTAGTGGGGGACTCCAATGGATCACTGAA. This translates into CASSGGLQWITE. The whole CDR3 is CASSGGLQWITEAFF. The V gene is TRBV19, the J gene TRBJ1-1; D may be TRBD1 (5 bases). The read comes to an end 3 residues before the CDR3 does, leaving the germline J gene to fill in the end. The V gene's germline CDR1 is LNHDA and CDR2 SQIVND (reference sequence). The CDR3 covers 15 residues. V gave up 5 bases and J gave up 4 bases, with 17 bases separating them.

This clone has at least ten counts. From the germline J gene comes the end of the CDR3, since the read stops 3 residues before it. The genes are TRBV12-5 and TRBJ1-5, with 7 bases matching TRBD1. The CDR3 is 15 amino acids. Germline loops: CDR1 LGHNT, CDR2 FRNRAP. V lost 1 base, J lost 5 bases, and 5 bases stayed unmatched. The sequenced part of the CDR3 DNA is TGTGCTAGTGGTTTGGATCAGGGGGGCCATCAGCCC. Amino acid sequence: CASGLDQGGHQP. The whole CDR3 sequence is CASGLDQGGHQPQHF.

At least ten counts were recorded for this clone. The sequenced fragment ends 3 residues before the CDR3 boundary, so the rest is inferred from the germline J gene. This chain connects TRBV28 to TRBJ2-7, with D possibly being TRBD2 (6 bases). CDR3 size: 12 residues. CDR1 and CDR2 (germline): MDHEN, SYDVKM. V shed 6 bases and J shed 4 bases, with 10 bases lying between them. The DNA read from the CDR3 is TGTGCCAGCAGCCGCGGGGTATACGAG. This encodes CASSRGVYE. The full-length CDR3 reads as CASSRGVYEQYF.